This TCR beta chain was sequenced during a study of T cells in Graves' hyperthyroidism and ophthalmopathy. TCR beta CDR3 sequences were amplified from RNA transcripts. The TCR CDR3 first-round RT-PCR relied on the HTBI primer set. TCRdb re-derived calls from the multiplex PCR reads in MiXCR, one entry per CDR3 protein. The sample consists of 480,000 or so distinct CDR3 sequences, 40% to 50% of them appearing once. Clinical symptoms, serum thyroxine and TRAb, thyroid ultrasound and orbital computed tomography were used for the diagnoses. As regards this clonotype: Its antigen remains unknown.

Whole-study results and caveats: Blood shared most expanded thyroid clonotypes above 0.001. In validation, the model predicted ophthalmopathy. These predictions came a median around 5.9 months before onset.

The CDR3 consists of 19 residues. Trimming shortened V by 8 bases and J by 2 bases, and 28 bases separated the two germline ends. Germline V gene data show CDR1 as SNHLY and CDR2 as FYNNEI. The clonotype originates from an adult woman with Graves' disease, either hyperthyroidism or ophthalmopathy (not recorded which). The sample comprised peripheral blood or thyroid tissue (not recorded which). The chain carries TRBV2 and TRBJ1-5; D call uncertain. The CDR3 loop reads CASSPPPGPDHHGNQPQHF. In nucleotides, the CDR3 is TGTGCCAGCTCGCCCCCCCCCGGGCCGGACCATCATGGCAATCAGCCCCAGCATTTT.